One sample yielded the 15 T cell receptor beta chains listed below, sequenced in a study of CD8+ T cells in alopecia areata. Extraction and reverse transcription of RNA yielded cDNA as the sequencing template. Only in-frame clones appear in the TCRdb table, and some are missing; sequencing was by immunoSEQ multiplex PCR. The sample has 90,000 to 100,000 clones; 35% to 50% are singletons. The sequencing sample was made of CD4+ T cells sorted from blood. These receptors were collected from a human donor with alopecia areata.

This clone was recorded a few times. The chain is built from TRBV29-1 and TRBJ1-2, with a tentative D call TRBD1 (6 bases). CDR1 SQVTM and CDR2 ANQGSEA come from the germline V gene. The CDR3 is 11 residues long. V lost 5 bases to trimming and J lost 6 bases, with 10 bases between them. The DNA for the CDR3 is TGCAGCGTTCGGGGGGCAGATGGCTACACCTTC. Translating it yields CSVRGADGYTF.

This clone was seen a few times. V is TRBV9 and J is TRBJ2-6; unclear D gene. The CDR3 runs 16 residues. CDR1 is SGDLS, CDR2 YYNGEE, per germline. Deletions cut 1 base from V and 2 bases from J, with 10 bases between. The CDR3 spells CASSVSGPPGANVLTF. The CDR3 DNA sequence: TGTGCCAGCAGCGTATCTGGCCCCCCTGGGGCCAACGTCCTGACTTTC. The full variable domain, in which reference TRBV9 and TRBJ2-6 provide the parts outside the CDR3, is DSGVTQTPKHLITATGQRVTLRCSPRSGDLSVYWYQQSLDQGLQFLIQYYNGEERAKGNILERFSAQQFPDLHSELNLSSLELGDSALYFCASSVSGPPGANVLTFGAGSRLTVL.

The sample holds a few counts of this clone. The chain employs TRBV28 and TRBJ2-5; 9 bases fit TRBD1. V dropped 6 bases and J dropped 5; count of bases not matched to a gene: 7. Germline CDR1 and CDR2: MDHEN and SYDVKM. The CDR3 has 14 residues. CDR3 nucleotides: TGTGCCAGCAGGGGGGAACAGGGGGCCGAGACCCAGTACTTC. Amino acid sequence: CASRGEQGAETQYF. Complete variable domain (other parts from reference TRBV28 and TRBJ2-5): DVKVTQSSRYLVKRTGEKVFLECVQDMDHENMFWYRQDPGLGLRLIYFSYDVKMKEKGDIPEGYSVSREKKERFSLILESASTNQTSMYLCASRGEQGAETQYFGPGTRLLVL.

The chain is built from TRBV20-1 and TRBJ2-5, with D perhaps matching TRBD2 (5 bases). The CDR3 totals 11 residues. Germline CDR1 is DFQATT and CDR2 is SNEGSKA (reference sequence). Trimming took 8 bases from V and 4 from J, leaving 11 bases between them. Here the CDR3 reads CSYWAGETQYF. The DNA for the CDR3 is TGCAGTTACTGGGCGGGAGAGACCCAGTACTTC.

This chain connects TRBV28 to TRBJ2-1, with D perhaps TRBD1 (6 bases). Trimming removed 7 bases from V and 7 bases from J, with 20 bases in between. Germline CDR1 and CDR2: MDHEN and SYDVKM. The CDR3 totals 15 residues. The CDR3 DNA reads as TGTGCCAGCACCCAACTTACAGGGACCAGAAATGAGCAGTTCTTC. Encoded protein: CASTQLTGTRNEQFF.

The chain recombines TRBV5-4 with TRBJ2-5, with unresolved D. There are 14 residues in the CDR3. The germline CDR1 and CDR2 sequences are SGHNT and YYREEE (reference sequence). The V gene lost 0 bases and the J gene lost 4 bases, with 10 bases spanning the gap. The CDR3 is CASSLDSPVETQYF. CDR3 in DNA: TGTGCCAGCAGCTTGGATAGCCCGGTAGAGACCCAGTACTTC. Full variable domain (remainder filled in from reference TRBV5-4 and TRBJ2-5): ETGVTQSPTHLIKTRGQQVTLRCSSQSGHNTVSWYQQALGQGPQFIFQYYREEENGRGNFPPRFSGLQFPNYSSELNVNALELDDSALYLCASSLDSPVETQYFGPGTRLLVL.

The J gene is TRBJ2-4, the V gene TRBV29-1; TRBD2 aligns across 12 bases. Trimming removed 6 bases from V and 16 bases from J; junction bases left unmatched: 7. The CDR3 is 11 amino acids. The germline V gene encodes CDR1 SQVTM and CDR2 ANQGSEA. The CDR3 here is CSVGLAGRDYF. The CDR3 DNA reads TGCAGCGTGGGACTAGCGGGCCGTGATTACTTC.

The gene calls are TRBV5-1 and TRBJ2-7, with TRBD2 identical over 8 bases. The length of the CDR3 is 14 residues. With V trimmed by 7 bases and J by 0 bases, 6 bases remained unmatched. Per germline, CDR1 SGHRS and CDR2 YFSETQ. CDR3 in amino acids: CASHTGGASYEQYF. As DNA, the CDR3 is TGCGCCAGCCATACCGGGGGGGCCTCCTACGAGCAGTACTTC.

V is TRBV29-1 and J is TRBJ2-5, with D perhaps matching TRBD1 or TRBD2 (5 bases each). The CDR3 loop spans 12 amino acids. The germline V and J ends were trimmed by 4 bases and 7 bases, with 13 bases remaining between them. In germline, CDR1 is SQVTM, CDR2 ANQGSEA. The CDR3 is CSVVLTGGTQYF. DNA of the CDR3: TGCAGCGTTGTACTTACTGGGGGGACCCAGTACTTC.

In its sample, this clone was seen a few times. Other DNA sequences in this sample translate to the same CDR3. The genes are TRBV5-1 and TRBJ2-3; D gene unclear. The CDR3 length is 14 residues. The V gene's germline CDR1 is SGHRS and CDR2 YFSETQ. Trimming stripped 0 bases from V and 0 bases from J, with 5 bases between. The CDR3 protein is CASSLGASTDTQYF. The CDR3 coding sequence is TGCGCCAGCAGCTTGGGAGCTAGCACAGATACGCAGTATTTT.

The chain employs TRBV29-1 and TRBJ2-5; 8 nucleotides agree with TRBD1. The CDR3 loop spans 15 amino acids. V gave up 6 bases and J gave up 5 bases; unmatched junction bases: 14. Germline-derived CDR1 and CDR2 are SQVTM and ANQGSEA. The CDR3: CSVQRTTGGEETQYF. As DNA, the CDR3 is TGCAGCGTACAAAGGACAACAGGGGGAGAGGAGACCCAGTACTTC.

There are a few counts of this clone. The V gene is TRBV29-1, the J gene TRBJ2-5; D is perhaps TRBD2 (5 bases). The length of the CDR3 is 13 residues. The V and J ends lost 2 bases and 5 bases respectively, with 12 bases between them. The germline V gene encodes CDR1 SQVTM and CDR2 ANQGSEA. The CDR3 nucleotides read TGCAGCGTTGAACGGAGCGGTTGGGAGACCCAGTACTTC. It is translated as CSVERSGWETQYF.

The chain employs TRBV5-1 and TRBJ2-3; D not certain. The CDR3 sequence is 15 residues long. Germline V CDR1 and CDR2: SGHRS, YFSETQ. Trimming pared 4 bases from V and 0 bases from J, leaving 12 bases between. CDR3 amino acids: CASSPGEMSTDTQYF. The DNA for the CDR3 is TGCGCCAGCAGCCCGGGTGAGATGAGCACAGATACGCAGTATTTT.

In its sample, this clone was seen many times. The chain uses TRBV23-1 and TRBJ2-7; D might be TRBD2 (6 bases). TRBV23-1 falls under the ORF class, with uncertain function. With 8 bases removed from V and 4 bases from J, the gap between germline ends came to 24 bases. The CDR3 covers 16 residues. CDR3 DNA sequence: TGCGCCAGCCATACCAAGGGGTCGGACTATGGTTACGAGCAGTACTTC. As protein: CASHTKGSDYGYEQYF.

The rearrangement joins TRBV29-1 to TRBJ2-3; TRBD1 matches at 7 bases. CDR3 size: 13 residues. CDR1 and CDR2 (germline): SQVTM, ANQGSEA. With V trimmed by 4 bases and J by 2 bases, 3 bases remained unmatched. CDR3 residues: CSVAGTDTDTQYF. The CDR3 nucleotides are TGCAGCGTTGCCGGGACAGACACAGATACGCAGTATTTT.